This T cell receptor (beta chain) is drawn from a study of coeliac disease. Turning to the study itself: Coeliac patients had newly diagnosed active disease, refractory type I disease, or gluten-free diet control. Findings and limits, study-wide: Lower clonality than controls marked TRB and TRG repertoires from active celiac intraepithelial and lamina propria samples. Most TRB amino acid sequences occurred in only one sample.

This clone was found a few times. What it binds is unknown. Using immunoSEQ multiplex PCR, the repertoire was profiled, and TCRdb retains in-frame clones only, with some absent. The data hold roughly 7,000 clones, with 63% observed a single time. The source of this sequence is a woman aged 60-70 years with active celiac disease. The sample consisted of lamina propria lymphocytes from the gut.

CDR3 loop: CASTRQGSNTEAFF. CDR3 bases: TGTGCCAGCACCAGACAGGGATCGAACACTGAAGCTTTCTTT. The genes are TRBV9 and TRBJ1-1, with 7 bases lining up with TRBD1. This CDR3 comprises 14 residues. Germline-derived CDR1 and CDR2 are SGDLS and YYNGEE. V lost 6 bases and J lost 1; bases outside the gene matches: 6.